The clone carrying this T cell receptor (beta chain) was detected many times. Its antigen is as yet unknown. TCRdb independently ran MiXCR on the RACE reads; one entry per CDR3 protein. In the table there are about 140,000 distinct CDR3 sequences, 12% of which are singletons. The data belong to a study of human T cells and chemical hapten exposure. About the research overall: Each patient's scalp received weekly diphenylcyclopropenone throughout the approximately 23-week study. Slight differences in pooled library volume were the main source of varying TCR yields across samples.

Described time point: patch test 2, 6 weeks after DPC sensitization. Specified treatment: therapeutic diphenylcyclopropenone sensitization with weekly scalp DPC. Whole-study results and caveats: High-frequency TCRs, those above 1 in 1000, stayed the same after DPC sensitization. Expanded TCRs formed significantly more large CDR3 similarity clusters than controls.

The germline V and J ends were trimmed by 5 bases and 0 bases, with 13 bases remaining between them. Germline V gene sequence: CDR1 MDHEN, CDR2 SYDVKM. The CDR3 has 15 residues. The starting material was whole blood, obtained in connection with sensitization to the hapten diphenylcyclopropenone (DPC). This rearrangement joins TRBV28 to TRBJ1-1, with D uncertain. The clonotype originates from a woman in her fifties or sixties with alopecia areata. Some clones in this sample may be carry-over from other donors' samples. Written as DNA, the CDR3 is TGTGCCAGCAGTGCTACGGCCCTCGTGAACACTGAAGCTTTCTTT. Translated: CASSATALVNTEAFF.